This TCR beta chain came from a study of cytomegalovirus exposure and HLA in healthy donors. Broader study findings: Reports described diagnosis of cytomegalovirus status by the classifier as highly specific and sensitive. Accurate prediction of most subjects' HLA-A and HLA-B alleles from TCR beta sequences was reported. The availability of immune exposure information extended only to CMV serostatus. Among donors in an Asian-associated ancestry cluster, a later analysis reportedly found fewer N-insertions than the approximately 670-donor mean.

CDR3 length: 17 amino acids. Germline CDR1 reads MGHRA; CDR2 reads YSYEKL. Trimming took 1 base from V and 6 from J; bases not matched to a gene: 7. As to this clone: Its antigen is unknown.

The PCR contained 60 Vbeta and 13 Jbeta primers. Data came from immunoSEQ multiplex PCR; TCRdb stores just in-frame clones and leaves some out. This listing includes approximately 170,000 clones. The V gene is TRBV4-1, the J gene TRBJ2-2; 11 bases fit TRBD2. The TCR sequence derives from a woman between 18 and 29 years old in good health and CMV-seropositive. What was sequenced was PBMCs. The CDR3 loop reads CASSQGPGTSGAGELFF. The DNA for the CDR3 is TGCGCCAGCAGCCAAGGCCCCGGGACTAGCGGAGCCGGGGAGCTGTTTTTT.